This T cell receptor beta chain derives from a study of T cell responses to AZD1222 COVID-19 vaccine. Assay: immunoSEQ multiplex PCR; the TCRdb copy retains only in-frame clones and omits some. The table shows over 70,000 clones, with about 74% occurring only once. The germline V gene has CDR1 SGHAT and CDR2 FQDESV (reference sequence). V gave up 4 bases and J gave up 5 bases; unmatched junction bases: 7. CDR3 length equals 16 residues. V gene TRBV11-1 combines with J gene TRBJ2-5; 13 bases align to TRBD2. Here the sequenced sample was peripheral blood, taken 28 days after the second dose of the MenACWY control vaccine. This receptor was taken from an adult who received the MenACWY meningococcal vaccine as a control. CDR3 bases: TGTGCCAGCAGCTCTAGGACTAGCGGGGGCCGGGAGACCCAGTACTTC. It codes for CASSSRTSGGRETQYF. Full variable domain (outside the CDR3, taken from reference TRBV11-1 and TRBJ2-5): EAEVAQSPRYKITEKSQAVAFWCDPISGHATLYWYRQILGQGPELLVQFQDESVVDDSQLPKDRFSAERLKGVDSTLKIQPAELGDSAMYLCASSSRTSGGRETQYFGPGTRLLVL.